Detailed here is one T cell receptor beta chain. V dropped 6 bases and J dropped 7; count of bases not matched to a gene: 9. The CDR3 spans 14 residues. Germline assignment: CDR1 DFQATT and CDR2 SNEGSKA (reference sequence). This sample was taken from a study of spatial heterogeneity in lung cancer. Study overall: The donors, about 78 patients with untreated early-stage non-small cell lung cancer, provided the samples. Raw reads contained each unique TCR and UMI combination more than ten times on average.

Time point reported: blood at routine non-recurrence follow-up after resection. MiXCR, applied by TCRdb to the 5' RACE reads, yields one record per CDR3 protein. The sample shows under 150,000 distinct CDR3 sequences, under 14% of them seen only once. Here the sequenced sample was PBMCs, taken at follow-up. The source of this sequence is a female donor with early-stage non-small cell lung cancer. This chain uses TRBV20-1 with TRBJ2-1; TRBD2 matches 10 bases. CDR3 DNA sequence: TGCAGTGCGGACGCTAGCGGGAGTCGTAATGAGCAGTTCTTC. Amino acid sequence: CSADASGSRNEQFF.